The source of this T cell receptor beta chain is a study of blood T cell repertoires in COVID-19. Turning to the study itself: T cells, B-cell-depleted T cells, or PBMCs provided the cDNA or gDNA that served as material.

Those who participated ranged in age from roughly 18 to 89 years and resided in about 24 US areas. Clinical histories supplied by participants themselves formed the basis of cohort assignment. A COVID-19 case had been met by exposed participants during the 2 weeks before study entry. The CDR3 extends over 14 amino acids. V gave up 0 bases and J gave up 3 bases, with 9 bases separating them. CDR1 SGHDN and CDR2 FVKESK come from the germline V gene. Method: immunoSEQ multiplex PCR; TCRdb's copy keeps in-frame clones and lacks some. The sample holds about 310,000 clones, roughly 85% seen once. The sequenced sample was PBMCs or T cells enriched from blood (not recorded which). The receptor comes from a woman in her thirties who had been exposed to COVID-19. The chain combines TRBV14 with TRBJ2-7; D gene ambiguous. In DNA form, the CDR3 reads TGTGCCAGCAGCCAAGATCACAGATTCTACGAGCAGTACTTC. Its translation: CASSQDHRFYEQYF.